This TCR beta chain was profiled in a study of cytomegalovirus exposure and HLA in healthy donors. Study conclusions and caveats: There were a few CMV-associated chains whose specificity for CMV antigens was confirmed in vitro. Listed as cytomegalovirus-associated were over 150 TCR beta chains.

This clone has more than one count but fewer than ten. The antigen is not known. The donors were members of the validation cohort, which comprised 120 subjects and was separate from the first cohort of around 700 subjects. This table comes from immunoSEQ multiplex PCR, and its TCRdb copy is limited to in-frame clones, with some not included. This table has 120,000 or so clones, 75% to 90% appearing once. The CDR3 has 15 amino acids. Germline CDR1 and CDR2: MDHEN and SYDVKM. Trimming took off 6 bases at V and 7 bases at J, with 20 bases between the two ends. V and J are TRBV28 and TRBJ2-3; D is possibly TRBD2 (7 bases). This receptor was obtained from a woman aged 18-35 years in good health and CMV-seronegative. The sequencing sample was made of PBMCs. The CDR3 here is CASRAGEGDKHTQYF. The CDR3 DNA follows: TGTGCCAGCAGGGCCGGGGAGGGGGACAAACATACGCAGTATTTT.